Below are 7 T cell receptor beta chains sequenced from a single sample in a study of cytomegalovirus exposure and HLA in healthy donors. Primers: 60 Vbeta forward and 13 Jbeta reverse. Repertoires were generated with immunoSEQ multiplex PCR, while TCRdb's copy carries only in-frame clones and drops some. The sample includes 120,000 or so clones, roughly three quarters of them seen just once. Specimen: PBMCs. The receptor set was obtained from a middle-aged man in good health and CMV-seropositive.

The chain employs TRBV7-9 and TRBJ1-6, with D perhaps matching TRBD1 (5 bases). V was trimmed by 5 bases and J by 7 bases, leaving 15 bases between them. Germline CDR1 is SEHNR and CDR2 is FQNEAQ (reference sequence). This CDR3 is 15 amino acids long. CDR3 in DNA: TGTGCCAGCAGCGCGGGCTGGGGGGGGAATTCACCCCTCCACTTT. This encodes CASSAGWGGNSPLHF.

This chain joins TRBV7-6 and TRBJ2-7, with TRBD1 as a possible D gene (6 bases). V was trimmed by 5 bases and J by 9 bases, leaving 20 bases between them. The CDR3 length is 14 residues. Germline lookup yields CDR1 SGHVS and CDR2 FNYEAQ. The CDR3 sequence: CASSKNPQGTSQYF. The CDR3 bases are TGTGCCAGCAGCAAGAACCCCCAGGGGACATCGCAGTACTTC.

This chain joins TRBV18 and TRBJ2-7, with a tentative D call TRBD1 (7 bases). The V end was cut by 2 bases, the J end by 6 bases, with 11 bases between. Per germline, CDR1 KGHSH and CDR2 LQKENI. This CDR3 has 13 amino acids. In DNA form, the CDR3 reads TGTGCCAGCTCACCAAACAGGGGAGGCGAGCAGTACTTC. It translates to CASSPNRGGEQYF.

The V and J genes are TRBV4-2 and TRBJ1-5; no reliable D call. The CDR3 totals 16 residues. The V and J ends lost 4 bases and 2 bases respectively, with 15 bases between them. Germline CDR1 and CDR2: LGHNA and YNFKEQ. The CDR3 region is CASSLEARVGNQPQHF. CDR3 sequence (DNA): TGTGCCAGCAGCCTGGAGGCCCGTGTAGGCAATCAGCCCCAGCATTTT.

J is TRBJ2-7 and V is TRBV2, with D uncertain. The germline CDR1 and CDR2 sequences are SNHLY and FYNNEI. This CDR3 is 11 amino acids long. V was shortened by 7 bases and J by 5 bases, with 9 bases between the two germline ends. The CDR3 region is CASTFPDEQYF. CDR3 bases: TGTGCCAGCACCTTCCCGGACGAGCAGTACTTC.

V is TRBV5-5 and J is TRBJ2-7; D perhaps matches TRBD2 (5 bases). The CDR3 totals 14 residues. Germline V CDR1 and CDR2: SGHKS, YYEKEE (reference sequence). V was clipped by 0 bases and J by 2 bases, with 9 bases between them. The DNA for the CDR3 is TGTGCCAGCAGCTTGGTAGCGAACGCCTACGAGCAGTACTTC. This sequence encodes CASSLVANAYEQYF.

The chain's CDR3 is CATQGGGAYGYTF. For the CDR3, the DNA is TGTGCCACCCAAGGTGGGGGCGCGTATGGCTACACCTTC. The rearrangement joins TRBV28 to TRBJ1-2; a possible D gene is TRBD1 (6 bases). Trimming took 10 bases from V and 5 from J, leaving 17 bases between them. CDR3 length equals 13 residues. The V gene's germline CDR1 is MDHEN and CDR2 SYDVKM.